One and the same sample provided the 11 T cell receptor beta chains below, sequenced in a study of cytomegalovirus exposure and HLA in healthy donors (dated by TCRdb to 2016 to 2017). Library preparation used the immunoSEQ multiplex PCR assay. For the multiplex PCR, a mixture combining 60 forward primers for TCR Vbeta segments and 13 reverse primers for TCR Jbeta segments was used. This is the immuneACCESS table as TCRdb keeps it, with only in-frame sequences that have V and J called. A part of the clones is gone; compared with another copy, unresolved V genes explain less than half, and the rest is unexplained. For this sample there are 110,000 to 150,000 clones; approximately 63% appear just once. The ten largest account for approximately 2.3% of the sample. Sequenced material: PBMCs. Receptor source: a woman in her sixties or seventies in good health and CMV-seropositive.

J is TRBJ2-7 and V is TRBV11-2, with D perhaps TRBD2 (5 bases). Trimming took 5 bases from V and 1 from J, leaving 15 bases between them. The V gene's germline CDR1 is SGHAT and CDR2 FQNNGV. The CDR3 covers 15 residues. CDR3 region: CASSRVEGWSYEQYF. The CDR3 bases are TGTGCCAGCAGCCGCGTTGAGGGTTGGTCCTACGAGCAGTACTTC.

This clone has just one count. Relative to the germline gene, one junction end is altered; a read error may explain this. The gene calls are TRBV20-1 and TRBJ2-7; the D gene is possibly TRBD1 (6 bases). The germline V gene has CDR1 DFQATT and CDR2 SNEGSKA (reference sequence). The CDR3 has 11 amino acids. The CDR3 reads CVFGQSYEQYF. The CDR3 bases are TGTGTTTTTGGACAGTCCTACGAGCAGTACTTC.

V is TRBV21-1 and J is TRBJ1-1; the D call TRBD1 from the table was never checked on the DNA. TRBV21-1 is a recognized pseudogene. There are 17 residues in the CDR3. The CDR3 sequence is CASSKSDRADLNTEAFF. CDR3 in DNA: TGTGCCAGCAGCAAATCAGACAGGGCGGATCTGAACACTGAAGCTTTCTTT.

The table lists this clone with a count of one. V gene TRBV11-3 combines with J gene TRBJ2-3; D is perhaps TRBD2 (5 bases). Looked up from germline, CDR1 is SGHNT and CDR2 is YENEEA. The germline V and J ends were trimmed by 5 bases and 1 base, with 10 bases remaining between them. The CDR3 totals 14 residues. CDR3: CASSMDSGTDTQYF. The CDR3 DNA reads TGTGCCAGCAGCATGGACTCGGGCACAGATACGCAGTATTTT.

This clone has only a few counts. V usage is TRBV30 and J usage is TRBJ1-5; D is unresolved. With 3 bases removed from V and 3 bases from J, the gap between germline ends came to 12 bases. CDR1 and CDR2 from the germline V gene are GTSNPN and SVGIG (reference sequence). The CDR3 has 14 amino acids. The CDR3 coding sequence is TGTGCCTGGAGGGCGAGGCAGCCCAATCAGCCCCAGCATTTT. It codes for CAWRARQPNQPQHF.

The chain is built from TRBV9 and TRBJ1-2; D not resolved. With 3 bases removed from V and 4 bases from J, the gap between germline ends came to 13 bases. Germline V gene sequence: CDR1 SGDLS, CDR2 YYNGEE. The CDR3 spans 14 residues. The CDR3 region is CASSAQDLGYGYTF. The CDR3 coding sequence is TGTGCCAGCAGCGCCCAGGATCTGGGCTATGGCTACACCTTC.

This rearrangement joins TRBV29-1 to TRBJ1-5; 11 nucleotides line up with TRBD1. Germline trimming cut 7 bases from V and 5 bases from J; bases unmatched to any gene: 7. The CDR3 has 14 residues. CDR1 and CDR2 (germline): SQVTM, ANQGSEA. CDR3 sequence (DNA): TGCAGCGGGCGGACAGGGGGCGCCGATCAGCCCCAGCATTTT. It yields the protein CSGRTGGADQPQHF.

V and J are TRBV28 and TRBJ1-1; a possible D gene is TRBD1 (5 bases). Germline V gives CDR1 MDHEN, CDR2 SYDVKM. The CDR3 runs 13 residues. V lost 3 bases, J lost 3 bases, and 8 bases lay in between. The CDR3, as DNA: TGTGCCAGCAGTTTTCCGGGGGACACTGAAGCTTTCTTT. Translated: CASSFPGDTEAFF. The complete variable domain, with remaining parts taken from reference TRBV28 and TRBJ1-1, reads DVKVTQSSRYLVKRTGEKVFLECVQDMDHENMFWYRQDPGLGLRLIYFSYDVKMKEKGDIPEGYSVSREKKERFSLILESASTNQTSMYLCASSFPGDTEAFFGQGTRLTVV.

The V and J genes are TRBV21-1 and TRBJ1-1; no DNA check was done on the table's D call, TRBD1. TRBV21-1 is a recognized pseudogene. The CDR3 runs to 16 residues. CDR3 protein: CANKTGTGDEDTEAFF. The DNA of the CDR3 is TGTGCCAATAAAACCGGGACAGGGGATGAGGACACTGAAGCTTTCTTT.

V is TRBV7-9 and J is TRBJ1-4; 7 nucleotides align to TRBD1. This CDR3 spans 16 amino acids. The germline V gene encodes CDR1 SEHNR and CDR2 FQNEAQ (reference sequence). Trimming removed 0 bases from V and 6 bases from J; junction bases left unmatched: 7. CDR3 sequence: CASSLATSDRDEKLFF. CDR3 sequence (DNA): TGTGCCAGCAGCTTAGCCACCAGCGACAGGGATGAAAAACTGTTTTTT. The variable domain in full, completed from reference TRBV7-9 and TRBJ1-4, reads DTGVSQNPRHKITKRGQNVTFRCDPISEHNRLYWYRQTLGQGPEFLTYFQNEAQLEKSRLLSDRFSAERPKGSFSTLEIQRTEQGDSAMYLCASSLATSDRDEKLFFGSGTQLSVL.

With respect to this clone: A junction end diverges from the germline sequence, so it may reflect a read error. The V call is TRBV7-9, the J call TRBJ2-7; 12 nucleotides align to TRBD2. CDR1 SEHNR and CDR2 FQNEAQ come from the germline V gene (reference sequence). The CDR3 is 17 residues long. The CDR3 is CSSSLGALAGGVGEQYF. In DNA form, the CDR3 reads TGTTCCAGCAGCTTAGGTGCACTAGCGGGAGGAGTGGGCGAGCAGTACTTC.